The rows below give T cell receptor beta chains drawn from one sample of a study of cytomegalovirus exposure and HLA in healthy donors. Sequencing was performed with immunoSEQ multiplex PCR; in TCRdb, only in-frame clones are kept and a portion is missing. The data hold 200,000 to 250,000 clones, with 80% to 90% observed a single time. The sequencing input was PBMCs. All receptors derive from a woman aged 18-29 years in good health and CMV-seropositive. Each CDR3 is given with its conserved first and last residue.

TRBJ1-1 | TRBV5-1 | CASSPEGVTVGDTEAFF
TRBJ2-2 | TRBV2 | CASRRLAGMAGELFF
TRBJ1-5 | TRBV28 | CASSFISYRGHQPQHF
TRBJ2-2 | TRBV2 | CASRPQAHTGELFF
TRBJ1-5 | TRBV15 | CATSRDRGNQPQHF
TRBJ1-1 | TRBV9 | CASSAGGLAEAFF
TRBJ2-3 | TRBV6-1 | CASSETELSTDTQYF
TRBJ2-1 | TRBV15 | CATSRGATAGTGNEQFF
TRBJ1-1 | TRBV6-1 | CASRAMTGILEAFF
TRBJ2-1 | TRBV29-1 | CSVGGQGSYNEQFF
TRBJ1-2 | TRBV19 | CASRAGGVYGYTF
TRBJ2-5 | TRBV5-1 | CASSQGGPRRETQYF